The 21 T cell receptor beta chains listed next were all sequenced from one sample in a study of identifying expanded T cells in peripheral blood. Produced via immunoSEQ multiplex PCR; TCRdb's table is partial and in-frame only. Among some 90,000 clones listed, 70% to 90% were seen once. Input material: blood. The receptors derive from a person aged 18-70 years in good health.

The chain recombines TRBV5-1 with TRBJ1-1; perhaps TRBD1 as D (6 bases). Germline lookup yields CDR1 SGHRS and CDR2 YFSETQ. V lost 2 bases, J lost 4 bases, and 15 bases lay in between. The CDR3 extends over 15 amino acids. DNA of the CDR3: TGCGCCAGCAGCTTTTCAGGGGCCTCGGGCACTGAAGCTTTCTTT. It codes for CASSFSGASGTEAFF.

The gene calls are TRBV5-1 and TRBJ2-3; D may be TRBD2 (6 bases). The germline gives CDR1 SGHRS, CDR2 YFSETQ. This CDR3 has 14 amino acids. Trimming left V 3 bases short and J 2 bases short, with 10 bases between. CDR3 sequence (DNA): TGCGCCAGCAGCTCGACGGGACTCACAGATACGCAGTATTTT. Translation gives CASSSTGLTDTQYF.

The chain combines TRBV25-1 with TRBJ1-4; D remains unclear. Germline values: CDR1 MGHDK, CDR2 SYGVNS. CDR3 length equals 13 residues. Trimming pared 6 bases from V and 3 bases from J, leaving 8 bases between. CDR3 in amino acids: CASSFGSNEKLFF. The CDR3 DNA reads TGTGCCAGCAGCTTCGGGTCTAATGAAAAACTGTTTTTT.

The V call is TRBV4-1, the J call TRBJ2-1; possibly TRBD2 for D (6 bases). This CDR3 has 17 amino acids. Germline V lookup: CDR1 MGHRA, CDR2 YSYEKL. Trimming stripped 2 bases from V and 0 bases from J, with 14 bases between. The CDR3 here is CASSQRTAGRSYNEQFF. The CDR3 DNA follows: TGCGCCAGCAGCCAAAGGACGGCGGGGCGCTCCTACAATGAGCAGTTCTTC.

The chain employs TRBV4-1 and TRBJ1-4; TRBD1 is a possible D gene (5 bases). Germline CDR1 MGHRA, CDR2 YSYEKL. Trimming removed 0 bases from V and 13 bases from J, with 15 bases in between. This CDR3 region has 14 residues. The CDR3 reads CASSQDRGLRRLFF. In DNA form, the CDR3 reads TGCGCCAGCAGCCAAGATAGGGGACTCCGAAGACTGTTTTTT.

V is TRBV30 and J is TRBJ1-3, with a possible D match to TRBD1 (6 bases). The germline V gene has CDR1 GTSNPN and CDR2 SVGIG (reference sequence). The CDR3 loop spans 16 amino acids. V lost 2 bases and J 0 bases, leaving 14 bases between the germline ends. The CDR3 bases are TGTGCCTGGAGTCACCGGGACATCCACTCTGGAAACACCATATATTTT. Translated: CAWSHRDIHSGNTIYF.

The count of this clone is one. The genes are TRBV18 and TRBJ2-1; D unresolved. The CDR3 loop spans 13 amino acids. Germline-derived CDR1 and CDR2 are KGHSH and LQKENI. Trimming took off 3 bases at V and 5 bases at J, with 8 bases between the two ends. The DNA for the CDR3 is TGTGCCAGCTCACCCCCGTCGGACAATGAGCAGTTCTTC. This translates into CASSPPSDNEQFF.

This rearrangement joins TRBV6-5 to TRBJ2-3; no reliable D call. The V gene lost 6 bases and the J gene lost 1 base, with 8 bases spanning the gap. The CDR3 has 13 amino acids. Per germline, CDR1 MNHEY and CDR2 SVGAGI. The DNA of the CDR3 is TGTGCCAGCAGGCACCGGGGCACAGATACGCAGTATTTT. Translation gives CASRHRGTDTQYF.

The rearrangement links TRBV15 to TRBJ2-7; 9 positions agree with TRBD2. The CDR3 has 16 residues. Trimming took 4 bases from V and 4 from J; bases not matched to a gene: 11. In germline, CDR1 is LNHNV, CDR2 YYDKDF (reference sequence). CDR3 region: CATSTNGGGAGYEQYF. CDR3 coding DNA: TGTGCCACCAGCACCAACGGCGGGGGGGCCGGTTACGAGCAGTACTTC. Complete variable domain (other parts from reference TRBV15 and TRBJ2-7): DAMVIQNPRYQVTQFGKPVTLSCSQTLNHNVMYWYQQKSSQAPKLLFHYYDKDFNNEADTPDNFQSRRPNTSFCFLDIRSPGLGDTAMYLCATSTNGGGAGYEQYFGPGTRLTVT.

The chain combines TRBV4-1 with TRBJ2-2; 8 nucleotides match TRBD1. CDR3 length: 18 amino acids. CDR1 is MGHRA and CDR2 is YSYEKL in the germline V gene. Trimming removed 3 bases from V and 0 bases from J; junction bases left unmatched: 9. The DNA for the CDR3 is TGCGCCAGCAGCCATCCTCGGCCGGGACAGGCGAACACCGGGGAGCTGTTTTTT. Its translation: CASSHPRPGQANTGELFF.

The chain couples TRBV7-2 to TRBJ2-3, with TRBD2 matching over 15 bases. V lost 5 bases and J lost 3; bases outside the gene matches: 6. Germline assignment: CDR1 SGHTA and CDR2 FQGNSA. This CDR3 contains 17 residues. The CDR3 reads CASSKMGLAGGTDTQYF. CDR3 coding DNA: TGTGCCAGCAGCAAAATGGGACTAGCGGGGGGAACAGATACGCAGTATTTT.

CDR3 nucleotides: TGTGCCAGCAGTTATCGTGGGCGATATGGCTACACCTTC. Translation: CASSYRGRYGYTF. The chain uses TRBV27 and TRBJ1-2; D gene unclear. This CDR3 contains 13 residues. Between the trimmed V and J ends, which lost 4 bases and 5 bases, there was a span of 11 bases. Germline V gives CDR1 MNHEY, CDR2 SMNVEV (reference sequence).

The chain is built from TRBV18 and TRBJ2-2, with TRBD1 identical over 9 bases. The germline V gene has CDR1 KGHSH and CDR2 LQKENI. This CDR3 contains 14 residues. Trimming took 3 bases from V and 5 from J; bases not matched to a gene: 1. The chain's CDR3 is CASSPGTGTGELFF. The CDR3 DNA reads TGTGCCAGCTCACCTGGGACAGGGACCGGGGAGCTGTTTTTT.

J is TRBJ2-5 and V is TRBV7-2; maybe TRBD2 (6 bases). In germline, CDR1 is SGHTA, CDR2 FQGNSA. The CDR3 spans 14 residues. The V end was cut by 5 bases, the J end by 5 bases, with 15 bases between. The CDR3 loop reads CASSRTPGVETQYF. The CDR3 nucleotides are TGTGCCAGCAGCCGGACTCCGGGGGTGGAGACCCAGTACTTC.

This rearrangement joins TRBV5-4 to TRBJ1-6; D uncertain. The CDR3 runs 11 residues. Germline-derived CDR1 and CDR2 are SGHNT and YYREEE (reference sequence). The V gene lost 3 bases and the J gene lost 9 bases, with 4 bases spanning the gap. The CDR3 loop reads CASSSISPLHF. CDR3 in DNA: TGTGCCAGCAGCTCCATTTCACCCCTCCACTTT.

This clone showed up just a few times. This chain connects TRBV11-2 to TRBJ2-2, with a tentative D call TRBD2 (5 bases). The CDR3 length is 15 residues. Germline V gives CDR1 SGHAT, CDR2 FQNNGV. Trimming took 3 bases from V and 4 from J, leaving 12 bases between them. This chain's CDR3 is CASSFLNGVTGELFF. The CDR3 DNA reads as TGTGCCAGCAGCTTCCTTAACGGGGTCACCGGGGAGCTGTTTTTT. The full variable domain, in which reference TRBV11-2 and TRBJ2-2 provide the parts outside the CDR3, is EAGVAQSPRYKIIEKRQSVAFWCNPISGHATLYWYQQILGQGPKLLIQFQNNGVVDDSQLPKDRFSAERLKGVDSTLKIQPAKLEDSAVYLCASSFLNGVTGELFFGEGSRLTVL.

In this sample, this clone turned up once. The chain couples TRBV5-1 to TRBJ1-1; possible D gene TRBD1, 5 bases. With 5 bases removed from V and 4 bases from J, the gap between germline ends came to 15 bases. The CDR3 sequence is 14 residues long. Per the germline V gene, CDR1 is SGHRS and CDR2 is YFSETQ. The CDR3 here is CASRGLGEATEAFF. CDR3 nucleotides: TGCGCCAGCAGAGGATTAGGGGAGGCCACTGAAGCTTTCTTT.

The chain has TRBV4-3 and TRBJ2-7, with 7 bases identical to TRBD1. The CDR3 is made up of 16 amino acids. Germline CDR1 is LGHNA and CDR2 is YSLEER. V dropped 4 bases and J dropped 0; count of bases not matched to a gene: 9. The CDR3 coding sequence is TGCGCCAGCAGCCGAGTTCCGGGACAGTCCTCCTACGAGCAGTACTTC. Translation gives CASSRVPGQSSYEQYF.

The gene calls are TRBV4-3 and TRBJ1-1; no definite D call. The V and J ends lost 0 bases and 7 bases respectively, with 12 bases between them. Per the germline V gene, CDR1 is LGHNA and CDR2 is YSLEER. The CDR3 spans 14 residues. CDR3 amino acids: CASSQDEHPIEAFF. In nucleotides, the CDR3 is TGCGCCAGCAGCCAAGATGAGCACCCCATTGAAGCTTTCTTT.

The V and J genes are TRBV27 and TRBJ2-7, with D perhaps given as TRBD1 or TRBD2 (6 bases each). CDR3 size: 18 residues. CDR1 and CDR2 (germline): MNHEY, SMNVEV (reference sequence). Trimming took off 5 bases at V and 0 bases at J, with 23 bases between the two ends. The CDR3 DNA reads TGTGCCAGCAGTCCGCTGAGGGGGGCCGCAACCCTCTCCTACGAGCAGTACTTC. Amino acid sequence: CASSPLRGAATLSYEQYF.

This sequence joins TRBV7-2 and TRBJ2-7, with 8 nucleotides matching TRBD1. This CDR3 contains 15 residues. The ends lost 1 base at V and 2 bases at J; junction bases unmatched: 4. Germline assignment: CDR1 SGHTA and CDR2 FQGNSA. CDR3 protein: CASSLGGTGPYEQYF. Here the CDR3 DNA reads TGTGCCAGCAGCTTAGGGGGGACAGGACCCTACGAGCAGTACTTC.